What follows are 10 T cell receptor beta chains derived from one specimen sequenced in a study of cytomegalovirus exposure and HLA in healthy donors. PCR employed 60 Vbeta and 13 Jbeta primers. Generated by immunoSEQ multiplex PCR, the TCRdb table keeps only in-frame clones and is missing some. The sample comprises roughly 120,000 clones, approximately 80% of which are singletons, and roughly 13% rests with the top ten. The sequenced material came from PBMCs. Receptor source: a woman in her forties in good health and CMV-seropositive.

This chain uses TRBV19 with TRBJ1-1; D is unclear. V lost 2 bases to trimming and J lost 2 bases, with 15 bases between them. The length of the CDR3 is 16 residues. Germline V lookup: CDR1 LNHDA, CDR2 SQIVND (reference sequence). Here the CDR3 reads CASSITEVRLNTEAFF. CDR3 nucleotides: TGTGCCAGTAGTATAACGGAAGTGAGGCTTAACACTGAAGCTTTCTTT.

The chain carries TRBV7-2 and TRBJ2-5; D may be TRBD1 (5 bases). The CDR3 consists of 15 residues. CDR1 SGHTA and CDR2 FQGNSA come from the germline V gene. Trimming removed 0 bases at V and 2 bases at J, with 10 bases between. CDR3 amino acids: CASSLARQSQETQYF. In DNA form, the CDR3 reads TGTGCCAGCAGCTTAGCAAGACAGTCACAAGAGACCCAGTACTTC. The full variable domain, rest sourced from reference TRBV7-2 and TRBJ2-5, is GAGVSQSPSNKVTEKGKDVELRCDPISGHTALYWYRQSLGQGLEFLIYFQGNSAPDKSGLPSDRFSAERTGGSVSTLTIQRTQQEDSAVYLCASSLARQSQETQYFGPGTRLLVL.

The chain is built from TRBV5-1 and TRBJ1-3; D call uncertain. The CDR3 loop spans 16 amino acids. Per the germline V gene, CDR1 is SGHRS and CDR2 is YFSETQ. With 5 bases removed from V and 4 bases from J, the gap between germline ends came to 19 bases. Here the CDR3 DNA reads TGCGCCAGCAGTCCCACCCGGGGAGCCGGAGGAAACACCATATATTTT. The encoded protein is CASSPTRGAGGNTIYF. Filled out from reference TRBV5-1 and TRBJ1-3, the complete variable domain reads KAGVTQTPRYLIKTRGQQVTLSCSPISGHRSVSWYQQTPGQGLQFLFEYFSETQRNKGNFPGRFSGRQFSNSRSEMNVSTLELGDSALYLCASSPTRGAGGNTIYFGEGSWLTVV.

The chain carries TRBV19 and TRBJ2-7, with a possible D match to TRBD2 (6 bases). CDR1 is LNHDA and CDR2 is SQIVND in the germline V gene (reference sequence). Trimming pared 7 bases from V and 0 bases from J, leaving 19 bases between. This CDR3 spans 16 amino acids. For the CDR3, the DNA is TGTGCCAGTACCCCCGAAGCGGGTCCGCCCTCCTACGAGCAGTACTTC. It yields the protein CASTPEAGPPSYEQYF.

The V and J genes are TRBV7-3 and TRBJ2-1, with D unresolved. The germline CDR1 and CDR2 sequences are SGHTA and FQGTGA. The V and J ends lost 3 bases and 9 bases respectively, with 9 bases between them. This CDR3 contains 12 residues. The CDR3 loop reads CASSFPSGEQFF. The CDR3 region has the DNA TGTGCCAGCAGCTTCCCTTCGGGTGAGCAGTTCTTC.

The chain combines TRBV12-2 with TRBJ2-5; TRBD2 reflects the table's D call only, with no check against the DNA. TRBV12-2 is designated a pseudogene. This CDR3 region has 17 residues. The CDR3 region is CASRRSVQAGGRETQYF. CDR3 DNA sequence: TGTGCAAGTCGCCGTTCCGTCCAAGCGGGAGGAAGAGAGACCCAGTACTTC.

In this sample, this clone turned up once. The J gene is TRBJ2-7, the V gene TRBV6-6; 7 bases are shared with TRBD2. The V gene's germline CDR1 is MNHNY and CDR2 SVGAGI (reference sequence). The CDR3 runs 13 residues. V lost 8 bases and J lost 1; bases outside the gene matches: 5. DNA for the CDR3: TGTGCCAGCCGAGGAGCGGGGTCCTACGAGCAGTACTTC. Its protein is CASRGAGSYEQYF.

V and J are TRBV10-2 and TRBJ2-1; TRBD1 agrees at 9 bases. The CDR3 length is 15 residues. Germline V lookup: CDR1 WSHSY, CDR2 SAAADI. J lost 8 bases, V lost 3 bases, and 8 bases had no gene match. The CDR3 region is CASSDRDRVRHEQFF. The CDR3, as DNA: TGCGCCAGCAGTGACCGGGACAGGGTGAGGCATGAGCAGTTCTTC.

This chain connects TRBV25-1 to TRBJ2-1; 7 nucleotides line up with TRBD2. V lost 3 bases, J lost 4 bases, and 9 bases stayed unmatched. The CDR3 is made up of 16 amino acids. The germline CDR1 and CDR2 sequences are MGHDK and SYGVNS. The DNA of the CDR3 is TGTGCCAGCAGTGACGCCCTAGCGGCCCATTACAATGAGCAGTTCTTC. This encodes CASSDALAAHYNEQFF.

The V gene is TRBV5-5, the J gene TRBJ2-5; 7 nucleotides line up with TRBD2. CDR1 is SGHKS, CDR2 YYEKEE, per germline (reference sequence). The CDR3 length is 13 residues. Germline trimming cut 4 bases from V and 1 base from J; bases unmatched to any gene: 1. DNA for the CDR3: TGTGCCAGCAGCCGGACTAGCCAAGAGACCCAGTACTTC. Residues: CASSRTSQETQYF.